These T cell receptor beta chains were read from a single sample in a study of CD8 T cells in ankylosing spondylitis. One entry per CDR3 protein results from TCRdb running MiXCR on the 5' RACE reads. The sample carries approximately 250,000 distinct CDR3 sequences, 32% recorded once. The source material was blood, either unsorted or a sorted T cell fraction (not recorded which). Receptors were obtained from a male donor with ankylosing spondylitis or in good health (not recorded which). Each CDR3 is given with its conserved first and last residue. D genes are given only for firm matches. Clone size is given for some rows only: seen once, a few or many times, or a class if the clone is expanded.

j_call | clone_size | v_call | d_call | cdr3_nt | cdr3_aa
TRBJ2-7 | few | TRBV11-2 | - | TGTGCCAGCAGCTTAGATGCCAGAGGCTACGAGCAGTACTTC | CASSLDARGYEQYF
TRBJ2-7 | few | TRBV20-1 | - | TGCAGTGCTCTCCAGGGGAGAGCCTACGAGCAGTACTTC | CSALQGRAYEQYF
TRBJ2-1 | few | TRBV28 | - | TGTGCCAGCAGTTCCGGGGACAATGAGCAGTTCTTC | CASSSGDNEQFF
TRBJ2-3 | few | TRBV7-9 | - | TGTGCCAGCAGCAGGGGCGGGGGACACACAGATACGCAGTATTTT | CASSRGGGHTDTQYF
TRBJ2-3 | - | TRBV5-5 | - | TGTGCCAGCAGCTTGGGGGGCAGCTCAGATACGCAGTATTTT | CASSLGGSSDTQYF
TRBJ2-7 | - | TRBV20-1 | - | TGCAGTGCTAGGCCGAGGACCTTTTTCGAGCAGTACTTC | CSARPRTFFEQYF
TRBJ2-3 | - | TRBV4-1 | TRBD2 | TGCGCCAGCAGCCAAGTCGGCGGGAGACCCACAGATACGCAGTATTTT | CASSQVGGRPTDTQYF
TRBJ2-5 | - | TRBV5-1 | - | TGCGCCAGCAGCTTGGGGACTGGGGGTCGCCAAGAGACCCAGTACTTC | CASSLGTGGRQETQYF
TRBJ1-5 | - | TRBV12-3/TRBV12-4 | - | TGTGCCAGCAGTTTGACCCCAGAGCAGAATGATCAGCCCCAGCATTTT | CASSLTPEQNDQPQHF
TRBJ2-7 | - | TRBV25-1 | - | TGTGCCAGCAACCCTCGCGGGCGGACCTACGAGCAGTACTTC | CASNPRGRTYEQYF
TRBJ1-2 | few | TRBV6-5 | TRBD1 | TGTGCCAGCAGTTACTCGACCCAGGGGGCATCTGGCTACACCTTC | CASSYSTQGASGYTF
TRBJ2-7 | - | TRBV29-1 | - | TGCAGCGTTGAACTGGACACTTCCTACGAGCAGTACTTC | CSVELDTSYEQYF
TRBJ2-3 | - | TRBV5-1 | TRBD2 | TGCGCCAGCAGCTTGGGACTAGCGTTCAGCACAGATACGCAGTATTTT | CASSLGLAFSTDTQYF
TRBJ2-6 | many | TRBV20-1 | TRBD2 | TGCAGTGCTCCGCAAGCGGGGGGAAACTCTGGGGCCAACGTCCTGACTTTC | CSAPQAGGNSGANVLTF